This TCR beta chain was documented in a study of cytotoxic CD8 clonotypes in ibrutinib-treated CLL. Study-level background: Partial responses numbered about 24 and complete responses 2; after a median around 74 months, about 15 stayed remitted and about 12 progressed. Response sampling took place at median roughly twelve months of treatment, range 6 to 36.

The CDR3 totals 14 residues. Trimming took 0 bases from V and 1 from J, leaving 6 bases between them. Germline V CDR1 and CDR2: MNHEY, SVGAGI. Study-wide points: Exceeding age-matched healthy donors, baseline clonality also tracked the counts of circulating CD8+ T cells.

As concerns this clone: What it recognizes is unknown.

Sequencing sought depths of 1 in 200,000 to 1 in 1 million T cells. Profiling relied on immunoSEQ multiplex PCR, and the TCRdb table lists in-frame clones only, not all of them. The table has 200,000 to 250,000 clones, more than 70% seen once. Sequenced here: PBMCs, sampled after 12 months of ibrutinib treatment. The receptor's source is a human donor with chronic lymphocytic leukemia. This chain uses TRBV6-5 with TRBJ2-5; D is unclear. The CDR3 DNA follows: TGTGCCAGCAGTTACTCCGCCCGCCAAGAGACCCAGTACTTC. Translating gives CASSYSARQETQYF.